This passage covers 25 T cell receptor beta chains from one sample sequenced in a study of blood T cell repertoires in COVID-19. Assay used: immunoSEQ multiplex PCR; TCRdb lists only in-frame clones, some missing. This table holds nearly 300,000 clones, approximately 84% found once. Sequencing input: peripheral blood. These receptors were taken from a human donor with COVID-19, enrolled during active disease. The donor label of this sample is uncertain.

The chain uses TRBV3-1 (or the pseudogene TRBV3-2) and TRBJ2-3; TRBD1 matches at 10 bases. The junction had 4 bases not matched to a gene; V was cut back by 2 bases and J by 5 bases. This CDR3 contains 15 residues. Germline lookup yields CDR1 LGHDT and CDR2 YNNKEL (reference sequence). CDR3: CASSQPGQGLDTQYF. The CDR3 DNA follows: TGTGCCAGCAGCCAACCGGGACAGGGGTTAGATACGCAGTATTTT.

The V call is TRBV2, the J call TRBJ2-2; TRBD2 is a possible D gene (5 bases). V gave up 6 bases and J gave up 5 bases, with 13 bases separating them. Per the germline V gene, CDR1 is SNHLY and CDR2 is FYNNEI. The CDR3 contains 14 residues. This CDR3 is CASRGFGGTGELFF. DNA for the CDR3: TGTGCCAGCAGGGGATTTGGCGGGACCGGGGAGCTGTTTTTT.

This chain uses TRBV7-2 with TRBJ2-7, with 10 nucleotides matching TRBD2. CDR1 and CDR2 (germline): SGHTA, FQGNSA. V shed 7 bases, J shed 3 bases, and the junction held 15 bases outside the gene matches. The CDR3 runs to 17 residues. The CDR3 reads CASTPPNSLAGNYEQYF. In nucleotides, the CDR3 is TGTGCCAGCACCCCTCCGAATTCACTAGCGGGAAACTACGAGCAGTACTTC.

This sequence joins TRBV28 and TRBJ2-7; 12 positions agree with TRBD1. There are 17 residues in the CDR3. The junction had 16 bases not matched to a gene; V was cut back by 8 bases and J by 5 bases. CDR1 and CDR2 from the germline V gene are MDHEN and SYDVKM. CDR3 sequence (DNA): TGTGCCAGCTGCATGGGACAGGGGGCCCTTTTAGGTGACGAGCAGTACTTC. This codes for CASCMGQGALLGDEQYF.

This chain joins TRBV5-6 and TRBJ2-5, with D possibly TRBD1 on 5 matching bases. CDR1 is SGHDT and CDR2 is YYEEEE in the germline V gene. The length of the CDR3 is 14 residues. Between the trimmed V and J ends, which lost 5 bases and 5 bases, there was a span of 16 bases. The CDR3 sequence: CASSLVGPGETQYF. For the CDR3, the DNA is TGTGCCAGCAGTCTTGTGGGGCCTGGGGAGACCCAGTACTTC.

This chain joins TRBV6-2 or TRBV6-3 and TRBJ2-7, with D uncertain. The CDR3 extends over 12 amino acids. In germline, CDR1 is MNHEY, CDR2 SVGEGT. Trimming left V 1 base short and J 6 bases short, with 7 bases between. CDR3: CASSYFSGEQYF. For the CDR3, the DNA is TGTGCCAGCAGTTACTTCAGTGGCGAGCAGTACTTC.

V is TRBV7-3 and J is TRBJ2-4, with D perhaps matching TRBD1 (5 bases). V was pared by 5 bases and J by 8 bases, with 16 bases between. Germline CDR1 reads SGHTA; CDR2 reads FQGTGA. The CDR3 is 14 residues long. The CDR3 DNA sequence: TGTGCCAGCAGCCATCCGGGCCTAGGGGACATTCAGTACTTC. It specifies CASSHPGLGDIQYF.

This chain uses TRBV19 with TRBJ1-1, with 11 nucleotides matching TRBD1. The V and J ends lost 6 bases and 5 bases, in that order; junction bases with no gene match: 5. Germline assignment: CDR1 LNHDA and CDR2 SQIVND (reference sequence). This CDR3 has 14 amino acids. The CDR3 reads CASRERDRGTEAFF. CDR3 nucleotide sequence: TGTGCCAGTAGAGAAAGGGACAGGGGGACTGAAGCTTTCTTT.

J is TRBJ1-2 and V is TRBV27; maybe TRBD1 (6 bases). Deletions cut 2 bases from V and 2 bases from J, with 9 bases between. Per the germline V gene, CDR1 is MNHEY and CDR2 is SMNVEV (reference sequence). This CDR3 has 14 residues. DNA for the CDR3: TGTGCCAGCAGTTTACGGCAGGGGAACTATGGCTACACCTTC. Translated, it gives CASSLRQGNYGYTF.

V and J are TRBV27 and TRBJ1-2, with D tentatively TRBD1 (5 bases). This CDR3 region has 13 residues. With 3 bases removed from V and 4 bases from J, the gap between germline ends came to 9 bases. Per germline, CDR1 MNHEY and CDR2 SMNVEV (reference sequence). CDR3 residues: CASSLEGTYGYTF. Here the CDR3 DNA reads TGTGCCAGCAGTTTGGAGGGGACCTATGGCTACACCTTC.

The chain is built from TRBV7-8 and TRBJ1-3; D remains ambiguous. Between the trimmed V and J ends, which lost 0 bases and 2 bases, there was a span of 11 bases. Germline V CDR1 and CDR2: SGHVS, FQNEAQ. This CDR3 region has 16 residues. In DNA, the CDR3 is TGTGCCAGCAGCTTAGCCTTGCCCGGGGCTGGAAACACCATATATTTT. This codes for CASSLALPGAGNTIYF.

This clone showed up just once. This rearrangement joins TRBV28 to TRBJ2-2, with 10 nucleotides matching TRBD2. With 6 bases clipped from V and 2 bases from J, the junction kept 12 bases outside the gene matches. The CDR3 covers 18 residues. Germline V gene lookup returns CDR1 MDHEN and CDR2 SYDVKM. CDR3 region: CASSPIGSGRINTGELFF. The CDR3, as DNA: TGTGCCAGCAGCCCCATAGGTAGCGGGAGGATCAACACCGGGGAGCTGTTTTTT.

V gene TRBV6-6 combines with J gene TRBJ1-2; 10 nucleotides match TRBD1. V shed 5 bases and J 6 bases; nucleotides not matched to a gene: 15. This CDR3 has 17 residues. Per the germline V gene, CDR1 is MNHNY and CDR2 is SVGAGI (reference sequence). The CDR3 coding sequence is TGTGCCAGCAGTCGGCAGGACAGGGGGATAGGAGGTGATGGCTACACCTTC. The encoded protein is CASSRQDRGIGGDGYTF.

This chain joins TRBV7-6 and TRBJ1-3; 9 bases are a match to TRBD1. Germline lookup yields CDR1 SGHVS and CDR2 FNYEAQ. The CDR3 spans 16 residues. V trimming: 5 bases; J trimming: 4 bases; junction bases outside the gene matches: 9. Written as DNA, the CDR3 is TGTGCCAGCAGCCCCCAGGGACAGGGAAAAGGAAACACCATATATTTT. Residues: CASSPQGQGKGNTIYF.

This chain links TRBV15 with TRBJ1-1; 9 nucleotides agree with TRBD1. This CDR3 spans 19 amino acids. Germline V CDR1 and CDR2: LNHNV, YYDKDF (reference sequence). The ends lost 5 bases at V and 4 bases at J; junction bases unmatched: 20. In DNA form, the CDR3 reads TGTGCCACCAGCTTTCGTTCACCGGGACAGGGTCGTCATGGCACTGAAGCTTTCTTT. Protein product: CATSFRSPGQGRHGTEAFF.

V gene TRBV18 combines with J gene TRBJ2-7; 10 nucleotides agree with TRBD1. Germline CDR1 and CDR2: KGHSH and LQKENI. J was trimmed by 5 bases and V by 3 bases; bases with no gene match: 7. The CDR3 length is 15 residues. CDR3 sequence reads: CASSPGTGAPHEQYF. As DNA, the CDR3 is TGTGCCAGCTCACCCGGGACAGGGGCACCCCACGAGCAGTACTTC.

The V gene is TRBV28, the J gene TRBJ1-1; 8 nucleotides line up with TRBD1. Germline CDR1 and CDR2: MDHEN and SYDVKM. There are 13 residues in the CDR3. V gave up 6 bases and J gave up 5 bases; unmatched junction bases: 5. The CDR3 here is CASRGQVYTEAFF. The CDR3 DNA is TGTGCCAGCAGGGGACAGGTGTATACTGAAGCTTTCTTT.

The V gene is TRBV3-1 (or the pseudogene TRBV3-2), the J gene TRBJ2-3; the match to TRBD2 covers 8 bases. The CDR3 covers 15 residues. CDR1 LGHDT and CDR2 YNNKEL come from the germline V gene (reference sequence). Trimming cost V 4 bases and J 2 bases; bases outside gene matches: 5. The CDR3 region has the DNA TGTGCCAGCAGCCCCATAGCGGGATCCACAGATACGCAGTATTTT. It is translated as CASSPIAGSTDTQYF.

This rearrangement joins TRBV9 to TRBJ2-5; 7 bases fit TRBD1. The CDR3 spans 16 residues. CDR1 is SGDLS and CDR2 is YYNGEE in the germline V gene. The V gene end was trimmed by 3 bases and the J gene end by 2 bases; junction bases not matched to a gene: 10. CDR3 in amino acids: CASSEGASGSQETQYF. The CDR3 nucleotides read TGTGCCAGCAGCGAGGGGGCCAGCGGCTCACAAGAGACCCAGTACTTC.

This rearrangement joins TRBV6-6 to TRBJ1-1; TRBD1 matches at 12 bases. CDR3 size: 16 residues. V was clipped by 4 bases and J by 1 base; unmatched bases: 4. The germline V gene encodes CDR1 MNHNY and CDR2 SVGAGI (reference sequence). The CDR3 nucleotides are TGTGCCAGCAGTTCCGGGACAGGGGGCAAGAACACTGAAGCTTTCTTT. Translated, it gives CASSSGTGGKNTEAFF.

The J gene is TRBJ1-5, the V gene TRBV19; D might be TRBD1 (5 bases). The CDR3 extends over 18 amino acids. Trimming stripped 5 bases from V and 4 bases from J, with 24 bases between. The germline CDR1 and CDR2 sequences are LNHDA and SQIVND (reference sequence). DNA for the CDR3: TGTGCCAGTAGTCGAACCGATAGGGGCCAGACAGAGAATCAGCCCCAGCATTTT. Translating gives CASSRTDRGQTENQPQHF.

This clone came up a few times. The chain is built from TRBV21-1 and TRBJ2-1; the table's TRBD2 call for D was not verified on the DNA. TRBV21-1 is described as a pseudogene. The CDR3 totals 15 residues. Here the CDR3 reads CASSKIVRGYSEQFF. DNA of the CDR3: TGTGCCAGCAGCAAAATAGTTCGGGGGTACTCTGAGCAGTTCTTC.

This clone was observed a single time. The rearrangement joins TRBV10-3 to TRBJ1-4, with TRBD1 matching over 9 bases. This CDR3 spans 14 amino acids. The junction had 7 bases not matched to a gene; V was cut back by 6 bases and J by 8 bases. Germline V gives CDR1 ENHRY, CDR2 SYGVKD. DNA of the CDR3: TGTGCCATCAGACCGGGACAGGGCATAGAAAAACTGTTTTTT. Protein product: CAIRPGQGIEKLFF.

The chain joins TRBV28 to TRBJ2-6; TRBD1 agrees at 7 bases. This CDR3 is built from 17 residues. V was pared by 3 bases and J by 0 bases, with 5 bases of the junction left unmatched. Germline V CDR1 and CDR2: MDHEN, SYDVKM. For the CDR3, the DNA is TGTGCCAGCAGTTTTCGGGACAGAAGCTCTGGGGCCAACGTCCTGACTTTC. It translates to CASSFRDRSSGANVLTF.

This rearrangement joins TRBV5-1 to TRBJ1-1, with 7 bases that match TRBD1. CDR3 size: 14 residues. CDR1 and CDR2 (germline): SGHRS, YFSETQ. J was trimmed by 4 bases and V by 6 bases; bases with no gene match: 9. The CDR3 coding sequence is TGCGCCAGCAAGGAGGGGGCTCTGGGCACTGAAGCTTTCTTT. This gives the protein CASKEGALGTEAFF.